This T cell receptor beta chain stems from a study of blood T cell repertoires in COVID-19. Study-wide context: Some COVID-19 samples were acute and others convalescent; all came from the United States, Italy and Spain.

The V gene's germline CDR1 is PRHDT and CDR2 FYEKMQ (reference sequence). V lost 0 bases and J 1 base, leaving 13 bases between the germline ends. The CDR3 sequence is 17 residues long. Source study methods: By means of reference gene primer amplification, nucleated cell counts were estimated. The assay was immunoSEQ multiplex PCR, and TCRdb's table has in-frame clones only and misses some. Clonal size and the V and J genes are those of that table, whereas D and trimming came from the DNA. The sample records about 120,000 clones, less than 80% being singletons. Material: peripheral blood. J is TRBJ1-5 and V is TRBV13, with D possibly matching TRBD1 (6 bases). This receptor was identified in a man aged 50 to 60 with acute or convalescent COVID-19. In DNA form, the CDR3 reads TGTGCCAGCAGCTTAGGTCCAGGAACAGGGAGCAATCAGCCCCAGCATTTT. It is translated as CASSLGPGTGSNQPQHF.